This T cell receptor (beta chain) comes out of a study of molecular identifiers for immune sequencing clone quantification. There are many counts of this clonotype. TCRdb fed the PCR reads into MiXCR, producing one record per CDR3 protein. The repertoire holds some 590,000 distinct CDR3 sequences, with 25% as singletons. The CDR3 extends over 13 amino acids. The V segment lost 0 bases and the J segment 3 bases; nucleotides outside the gene matches: 1. CDR1 GTSNPN and CDR2 SVGIG come from the germline V gene (reference sequence). This TCR was recovered from a human donor in good health. Some libraries in this study had Jurkat cell RNA spiked in. The rearrangement uses TRBV30 and TRBJ2-7, with 8 bases lining up with TRBD2. The source material was naive CD8+ T cells from blood, with Jurkat cell RNA spiked in. Documented subset: FACS-sorted CD8+CD4-CCR7+CD45RA+ naive T cells. CDR3 amino acids: CAWSVGTSYEQYF. CDR3 nucleotides: TGTGCCTGGAGTGTCGGGACTAGCTACGAGCAGTACTTC.